The next 15 T cell receptor beta chains were all read from a single sample in a study of shared clonotypes between healthy human individuals (TCRdb year 2020). The library was generated by the immunoSEQ multiplex PCR assay. This immuneACCESS table, as held by TCRdb, lists in-frame sequences with V and J called but not all clones. Of the missing ones, under half trace to an unresolved V gene in checked studies; the others have no known cause. For this sample there are millions of clones; roughly 94% appear just once. Of the sample, about 0.13% is held by the ten largest clones. Sample: naive CD4+ T cells sorted from blood. The cell subset or site label for this specimen denotes: CD45RA+ positively selected. The receptor source for this set is a man aged 18 to 30 in good health.

This chain connects TRBV18 to TRBJ2-3, with D possibly matching TRBD2 (6 bases). CDR1 and CDR2 (germline): KGHSH, LQKENI. The V gene lost 3 bases and the J gene lost 2 bases, with 12 bases spanning the gap. The CDR3 is 15 residues long. CDR3 sequence reads: CASSPAGISTDTQYF. Here the CDR3 DNA reads TGTGCCAGCTCACCGGCGGGGATCTCCACAGATACGCAGTATTTT.

This clone has a single count. The V gene is TRBV6-6, the J gene TRBJ1-4; 8 bases line up with TRBD1. J was trimmed by 0 bases and V by 7 bases; bases with no gene match: 7. The CDR3 loop spans 16 amino acids. From germline, CDR1 is MNHNY and CDR2 SVGAGI (reference sequence). The CDR3: CASTRTGRATNEKLFF. CDR3 coding DNA: TGTGCCAGCACCCGGACAGGGAGGGCAACTAATGAAAAACTGTTTTTT.

J is TRBJ2-2 and V is TRBV6-1; tentatively, D is TRBD2 (6 bases). The CDR3 is 15 residues long. Germline CDR1 reads MNHNS; CDR2 reads SASEGT. V gave up 6 bases and J gave up 5 bases, with 16 bases separating them. The CDR3 coding sequence is TGTGCCAGCAGCCCTGGAGGGAGCCCAACCGGGGAGCTGTTTTTT. Its protein product is CASSPGGSPTGELFF.

The V call is TRBV2, the J call TRBJ2-6, with D unresolved. The CDR3 is 16 amino acids. Deletions cut 5 bases from V and 2 bases from J, with 13 bases between. Germline lookup yields CDR1 SNHLY and CDR2 FYNNEI. CDR3 nucleotide sequence: TGTGCCAGCAGTTCTACCTCAAGCCCTGGGGCCAACGTCCTGACTTTC. Its translation is CASSSTSSPGANVLTF.

The chain carries TRBV14 and TRBJ2-7, with D possibly called TRBD1 or TRBD2 (5 bases each). This CDR3 contains 16 residues. CDR1 and CDR2 from the germline V gene are SGHDN and FVKESK. Trimming cost V 4 bases and J 7 bases, with 23 bases left between them. CDR3 DNA sequence: TGTGCCAGCAGCCCATCAACCGGGACGGTGCTAGGTGAGCAGTACTTC. Protein product: CASSPSTGTVLGEQYF.

The chain links TRBV10-2 to TRBJ2-1; D is possibly TRBD1 or TRBD2 (7 bases each). Germline values: CDR1 WSHSY, CDR2 SAAADI. The CDR3 runs to 13 residues. Trimming took off 5 bases at V and 7 bases at J, with 12 bases between the two ends. CDR3 sequence: CASSRQGGNEQFF. The CDR3 coding sequence is TGCGCCAGCAGTCGACAGGGAGGGAATGAGCAGTTCTTC.

This chain uses TRBV6-1 with TRBJ2-7, with TRBD1 matching over 8 bases. Germline CDR1 reads MNHNS; CDR2 reads SASEGT. The CDR3 runs to 15 residues. The ends lost 2 bases at V and 3 bases at J; junction bases unmatched: 6. The CDR3 DNA sequence: TGTGCCAGCAGTGAACAGGCAGGGGGCATCTACGAGCAGTACTTC. This encodes CASSEQAGGIYEQYF.

J is TRBJ1-5 and V is TRBV10-2, with D possibly being TRBD1 (5 bases). The CDR3 extends over 13 amino acids. Looked up from germline, CDR1 is WSHSY and CDR2 is SAAADI. Trimming took 8 bases from V and 5 from J, leaving 13 bases between them. The CDR3 region has the DNA TGCGCCAGCCGACCAGGGACGTATCAGCCCCAGCATTTT. It is translated as CASRPGTYQPQHF.

The chain carries TRBV7-8 and TRBJ1-1; D is perhaps TRBD1 (5 bases). The CDR3 consists of 16 residues. Trimming cost V 5 bases and J 0 bases, with 16 bases left between them. Germline V lookup: CDR1 SGHVS, CDR2 FQNEAQ. The CDR3 region has the DNA TGTGCCAGCAGCCCAGGGACCGAGAACATGAACACTGAAGCTTTCTTT. This codes for CASSPGTENMNTEAFF.

This chain uses TRBV27 with TRBJ2-3; maybe TRBD2 (5 bases). There are 11 residues in the CDR3. V lost 7 bases, J lost 4 bases, and 6 bases lay in between. CDR1 is MNHEY and CDR2 is SMNVEV in the germline V gene (reference sequence). CDR3 protein: CASTRADTQYF. CDR3 bases: TGTGCCAGCACGAGGGCAGATACGCAGTATTTT.

This clone was seen only once. V gene TRBV2 combines with J gene TRBJ1-4, with TRBD1 as a possible D gene (5 bases). This CDR3 contains 15 residues. Germline values: CDR1 SNHLY, CDR2 FYNNEI. Trimming shortened V by 5 bases and J by 11 bases, and 21 bases separated the two germline ends. CDR3 in amino acids: CASSKTGPERSKLFF. The CDR3, as DNA: TGTGCCAGCAGTAAGACGGGGCCCGAGAGAAGCAAACTGTTTTTT.

This rearrangement joins TRBV6-1 to TRBJ2-6; a possible D gene is TRBD1 (6 bases). CDR1 is MNHNS and CDR2 is SASEGT in the germline V gene. Trimming removed 6 bases at V and 1 base at J, with 10 bases between. The CDR3 runs to 15 residues. The CDR3: CASRDSISGANVLTF. In DNA form, the CDR3 reads TGTGCCAGCAGGGACAGCATTTCTGGGGCCAACGTCCTGACTTTC.

V usage is TRBV5-5 and J usage is TRBJ1-1, with D unclear. The CDR3 loop spans 15 amino acids. Germline V gene data show CDR1 as SGHKS and CDR2 as YYEKEE (reference sequence). The V end lost 1 base, the J end lost 0 bases, and 10 bases lay between the germline ends. The DNA for the CDR3 is TGTGCCAGCAGCTTGTCGTTCGTTATGAACACTGAAGCTTTCTTT. Its protein product is CASSLSFVMNTEAFF.

This clone has only one observation. The chain is built from TRBV10-3 and TRBJ2-1, with D uncertain. CDR3 length: 12 residues. From germline, CDR1 is ENHRY and CDR2 SYGVKD. The V end was cut by 3 bases, the J end by 8 bases, with 8 bases between. The CDR3 spells CAISEWGDEQFF. CDR3 DNA sequence: TGTGCCATCAGTGAATGGGGTGATGAGCAGTTCTTC.

V and J are TRBV19 and TRBJ1-4; D call uncertain. CDR1 is LNHDA and CDR2 is SQIVND in the germline V gene (reference sequence). CDR3 length: 11 residues. Trimming cost V 5 bases and J 12 bases, with 10 bases left between them. CDR3 in DNA: TGTGCCAGTAGTGCCCAGAGGGAACTGTTTTTT. It specifies CASSAQRELFF.